These 9 T cell receptor beta chains originate from one sample sequenced in a study of T cell repertoires and Cas9 in healthy adults. The table came from immunoSEQ multiplex PCR; TCRdb's copy has only in-frame clones and leaves some out. The sample has some 15,000 clones, roughly 89% seen once; the top ten hold approximately 1.6%. Material for sequencing was Tregs (CD4+, CD25+, CD127-, CD137-, CD154-) from PBMCs; culture status not recorded. Receptors were obtained from a human donor in good health.

V is TRBV2 and J is TRBJ1-2; 7 bases are shared with TRBD1. Germline V lookup: CDR1 SNHLY, CDR2 FYNNEI. The CDR3 is made up of 12 amino acids. The trim removed 6 bases at V and 7 bases at J, leaving 5 bases unmatched. In nucleotides, the CDR3 is TGTGCCAGCAGGTCCAGGGGGGGTGGCTACACCTTC. Translation: CASRSRGGGYTF.

The chain employs TRBV6-6 and TRBJ2-6; D is unresolved. Germline V gene sequence: CDR1 MNHNY, CDR2 SVGAGI (reference sequence). Deletions cut 6 bases from V and 6 bases from J, with 9 bases between. The CDR3 loop spans 13 amino acids. CDR3 residues: CASSLFEANVLTF. CDR3 sequence (DNA): TGTGCCAGCAGCCTCTTTGAGGCCAACGTCCTGACTTTC.

The chain is built from TRBV5-1 and TRBJ2-2; no clear D. The V gene lost 7 bases and the J gene lost 1 base, with 11 bases spanning the gap. Germline V gene lookup returns CDR1 SGHRS and CDR2 YFSETQ. The CDR3 runs to 14 residues. Here the CDR3 DNA reads TGCGCCAGCGGGCCCCCGGGGAACACCGGGGAGCTGTTTTTT. Protein product: CASGPPGNTGELFF. Combining the CDR3 with reference TRBV5-1 and TRBJ2-2 gives the whole variable domain KAGVTQTPRYLIKTRGQQVTLSCSPISGHRSVSWYQQTPGQGLQFLFEYFSETQRNKGNFPGRFSGRQFSNSRSEMNVSTLELGDSALYLCASGPPGNTGELFFGEGSRLTVL.

CDR3: CASRERTGGPTEAFF. For the CDR3, the DNA is TGTGCCAGCAGAGAGAGGACAGGGGGGCCTACTGAAGCTTTCTTT. The chain uses TRBV7-3 and TRBJ1-1; 10 positions agree with TRBD1. Germline V gene sequence: CDR1 SGHTA, CDR2 FQGTGA. Unmatched junction bases numbered 9, after V lost 6 bases and J lost 5 bases. CDR3 length: 15 residues.

The chain carries TRBV11-3 and TRBJ2-7; D is perhaps TRBD1 (6 bases). The CDR3 has 14 residues. The V gene lost 7 bases and the J gene lost 2 bases, with 15 bases spanning the gap. In germline, CDR1 is SGHNT, CDR2 YENEEA. CDR3 residues: CASTGDRLTYEQYF. The CDR3 nucleotides read TGTGCCAGCACCGGAGACAGGTTAACCTACGAGCAGTACTTC.

This clone was detected once. This chain links TRBV7-9 with TRBJ1-1, with D perhaps matching TRBD1 (5 bases). The CDR3 runs 15 residues. Germline V gene lookup returns CDR1 SEHNR and CDR2 FQNEAQ (reference sequence). Trimming left V 2 bases short and J 1 base short, with 11 bases between. CDR3: CASSLWGRSNTEAFF. Written as DNA, the CDR3 is TGTGCCAGCAGCTTATGGGGCCGCTCGAACACTGAAGCTTTCTTT.

The chain couples TRBV4-3 to TRBJ1-2; no clear D. Trimming took 1 base from V and 4 from J, leaving 13 bases between them. Germline loops: CDR1 LGHNA, CDR2 YSLEER. This CDR3 has 15 residues. CDR3 coding DNA: TGCGCCAGCAGCCAAGTTTCCGAACAAGGCTATGGCTACACCTTC. This translates into CASSQVSEQGYGYTF.

The gene calls are TRBV18 and TRBJ2-3; 11 positions agree with TRBD1. This CDR3 has 15 residues. V shed 6 bases and J 3 bases; nucleotides not matched to a gene: 5. CDR1 KGHSH and CDR2 LQKENI come from the germline V gene. The CDR3 here is CASSRGQGVTDTQYF. Written as DNA, the CDR3 is TGTGCCAGCTCGCGGGGACAGGGGGTGACAGATACGCAGTATTTT.

The gene calls are TRBV7-7 and TRBJ2-1; D is possibly TRBD2 (5 bases). Germline V lookup: CDR1 SSHAT, CDR2 FNYEAQ (reference sequence). The CDR3 totals 13 residues. V dropped 5 bases and J dropped 10 bases, with 15 bases sitting between them. CDR3 DNA: TGTGCCAGCAGCCCGATGGCGGGCCAGGAGCAGTTCTTC. This encodes CASSPMAGQEQFF. The full variable domain, in which reference TRBV7-7 and TRBJ2-1 provide the parts outside the CDR3, is GAGVSQSPRYKVTKRGQDVTLRCDPISSHATLYWYQQALGQGPEFLTYFNYEAQPDKSGLPSDRFSAERPEGSISTLTIQRTEQRDSAMYRCASSPMAGQEQFFGPGTRLTVL.